This passage covers 6 T cell receptor beta chains from one sample sequenced in a study of CD8 T cells in ankylosing spondylitis. TCRdb reprocessed the 5' RACE reads with MiXCR, giving one entry per CDR3 protein. This sample has tens of thousands of distinct CDR3 sequences, with roughly 11% found just once. Input material: blood, either unsorted or a sorted T cell fraction (not recorded which). The receptors come from a male donor with ankylosing spondylitis or in good health (not recorded which).

This clonotype was recorded many times. The CDR3 region has the DNA TGTGCCAGCAGTTCGGTCCCAGCGGGGGTAGTCGGGGAGCTGTTTTTT. The encoded protein is CASSSVPAGVVGELFF. The V gene is TRBV12-3 or TRBV12-4, the J gene TRBJ2-2, with 8 bases identical to TRBD2. Losses at the gene ends were 4 bases for V and 7 bases for J; bases not matched to a gene: 11. The CDR3 sequence is 16 residues long.

This clonotype has at least ten counts. This chain links TRBV12-3 or TRBV12-4 with TRBJ2-1, with D unclear. V was trimmed by 5 bases and J by 2 bases, leaving 13 bases between them. The length of the CDR3 is 15 residues. The DNA of the CDR3 is TGTGCCAGCAGTCCTTCTCGGAGAGCCTACAATGAGCAGTTCTTC. Translated, it gives CASSPSRRAYNEQFF.

This clonotype showed up many times. The gene calls are TRBV20-1 and TRBJ2-3; perhaps TRBD2 as D (5 bases). The germline V gene encodes CDR1 DFQATT and CDR2 SNEGSKA (reference sequence). This CDR3 spans 13 amino acids. CDR3 sequence (DNA): TGCAGCCAGCTAACTAGGGCGGCAGATACGCAGTATTTT. It yields the protein CSQLTRAADTQYF.

This clonotype was observed at least ten times. V usage is TRBV20-1 and J usage is TRBJ1-2; no reliable D call. V lost 6 bases to trimming and J lost 4 bases, with 18 bases between them. The length of the CDR3 is 14 residues. CDR1 is DFQATT, CDR2 SNEGSKA, per germline (reference sequence). The CDR3 DNA reads TGCAGTGCCGCAATCCGAGCGGGAACCTATGGCTACACCTTC. Protein sequence: CSAAIRAGTYGYTF.

This clonotype was recorded many times. The chain joins TRBV20-1 to TRBJ2-5; D uncertain. The germline gives CDR1 DFQATT, CDR2 SNEGSKA (reference sequence). The V gene lost 1 base and the J gene lost 10 bases, with 13 bases spanning the gap. The length of the CDR3 is 12 residues. The CDR3 sequence is CSARGRIPFQYF. Written as DNA, the CDR3 is TGCAGTGCTAGAGGCAGGATACCCTTCCAGTACTTC.

This clonotype was seen ten or more times. The chain links TRBV5-1 to TRBJ2-3, with 10 nucleotides matching TRBD2. The V segment lost 4 bases and the J segment 2 bases; nucleotides outside the gene matches: 7. The CDR3 length is 16 residues. Germline V gives CDR1 SGHRS, CDR2 YFSETQ. In DNA, the CDR3 is TGCGCCAGCAGCCCCGGACTAGCGGCCTTCACAGATACGCAGTATTTT. Its protein product is CASSPGLAAFTDTQYF. Together with reference TRBV5-1 and TRBJ2-3, the CDR3 gives the full variable domain: KAGVTQTPRYLIKTRGQQVTLSCSPISGHRSVSWYQQTPGQGLQFLFEYFSETQRNKGNFPGRFSGRQFSNSRSEMNVSTLELGDSALYLCASSPGLAAFTDTQYFGPGTRLTVL.